Reported below is one TCR beta chain. This receptor's antigen is unknown. Per-base qualities were not stored, and no clone one base away is much larger. This sample stems from a study of OX40 agonist ivuxolimab in advanced cancers. For the wider study: The costimulatory receptor OX40 (CD134) was targeted by ivuxolimab, a fully human IgG2 agonistic monoclonal antibody. Intravenous ivuxolimab was administered to patients every 2 weeks at six dose levels: 0.01, 0.1, 0.3, 1.5, 3 and 10 mg/kg. Of the approximately 54 dose-escalation patients, hepatocellular carcinoma was present in about 20, melanoma in approximately 15, renal cell carcinoma in 9 and head and neck cancer in 9. A male proportion of 70% to 90% and a mean age of about 60 years, ranging from roughly 20 to 80, were recorded for the dose-escalation cohort. Prior anti-PD-1, anti-PD-L1 or anti-CTLA-4 therapy was permitted, and checkpoint inhibitors had been received by roughly 42% of dose-escalation patients. Partial responses occurred in three dose-escalation patients, of whom one had hepatocellular carcinoma and two had cutaneous melanoma. The purpose of peripheral TCRbeta sequencing was to test whether ivuxolimab changed TCR sequence diversity and led to clonal T-cell expansion. The monotherapy dose-escalation portion (N of about 50 patients) of the phase I ivuxolimab trial is reported in the paper.

The trial excluded patients who had a history of autoimmune disease or were on systemic immunosuppression. Peripheral blood for TCR sequencing was collected from all dose cohorts at baseline, on cycle 4 day 1, and on cycle 7 day 1. Samples came from an open-label, multicenter, first-in-human phase I dose-escalation trial of ivuxolimab. Adults with locally advanced or metastatic head and neck squamous cell, hepatocellular, melanoma or renal cell carcinoma were enrolled in the trial. Before TCR sequencing, CD4+ and CD8+ T cells were separately sorted from peripheral blood. Genomic DNA was extracted from sorted cells for sequencing of the TCRbeta CDR3 region. The immunoSEQ Assay was used to sequence the TCRbeta CDR3 regions. TCRdb re-hosts the immuneACCESS table, in-frame sequences only. Its copies lack some clones; in the studies checked, an unresolved V gene accounts for under half of them, and the cause for the rest is not known. This sample lists roughly 61,000 clones; over 80% were detected once. About a quarter of the sample belongs to the ten largest clones.

Reading from cysteine to phenylalanine, the CDR3 counts 13 amino acids. The kept DNA is CDR3 alone, 39 bases in frame from the first base. Deletion took 7 bases off V and 8 bases off J, with a span of 17 bases between the germline ends. From the germline V gene, CDR1 is MDHEN and CDR2 is SYDVKM. Study-wide findings and limitations: At doses of 0.1 to 3.0 mg/kg, clonal expansion of both CD4+ and CD8+ blood T cells was observed from baseline to week 6. After ivuxolimab, expanded clones were on average more numerous among CD8+ T cells than among CD4+ T cells. Antigen specificity was not determined for the clonally expanded peripheral T cells. Low levels of normalized T-cell clonal expansion were also seen in some patients who did not respond. Partial responders in the 0.1-3.0 mg/kg groups had among the lowest normalized peripheral clonal expansion, especially among CD8+ T cells.

This sample comprised CD4+ or CD8+ T cells sorted from blood, obtained in a trial of the OX40 agonist ivuxolimab. The chain uses TRBV28 and TRBJ1-2; a tentative D match to TRBD1 spans 6 bases. The source of this sequence is an adult with an advanced solid tumor such as melanoma, head and neck, liver or kidney cancer. In nucleotide form, the sequence is TGTGCCAGCAAAACAGGGCCATTCTGGGGCTACACCTTC. Its protein reads: CASKTGPFWGYTF.